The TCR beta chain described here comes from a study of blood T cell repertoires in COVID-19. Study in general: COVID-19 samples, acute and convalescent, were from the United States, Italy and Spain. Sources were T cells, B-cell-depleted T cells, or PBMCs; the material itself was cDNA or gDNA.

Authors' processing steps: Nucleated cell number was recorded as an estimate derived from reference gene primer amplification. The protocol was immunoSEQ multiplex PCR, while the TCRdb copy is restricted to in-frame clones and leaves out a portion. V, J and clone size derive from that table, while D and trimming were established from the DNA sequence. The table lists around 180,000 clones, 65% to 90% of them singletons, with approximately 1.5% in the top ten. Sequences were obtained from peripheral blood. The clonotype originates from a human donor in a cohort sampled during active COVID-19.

The CDR3 region is CASSVTTSGGLETQYF. The CDR3, as DNA: TGTGCCAGCAGCGTGACCACTAGCGGGGGGTTGGAGACCCAGTACTTC. The chain recombines TRBV9 with TRBJ2-5; 12 nucleotides line up with TRBD2. The CDR3 contains 16 residues. The germline V gene encodes CDR1 SGDLS and CDR2 YYNGEE. V shed 2 bases and J 5 bases; nucleotides not matched to a gene: 7.